The entry below gives a single TCR beta chain sequence along with its context. Participants came from 24 US areas, aged about 18 to 90 years. Participant-reported clinical history was the basis for cohort assignment. Trimming removed 5 bases from V and 6 bases from J; junction bases left unmatched: 15. CDR1 and CDR2 from the germline V gene are SGHDT and YYEEEE. The CDR3 covers 18 residues. The sample originates from a study of blood T cell repertoires in COVID-19. The protocol was immunoSEQ multiplex PCR, while the TCRdb copy is restricted to in-frame clones and leaves out a portion. The top ten hold about 4.1% of the sample, which has approximately 270,000 clones, 70% to 90% seen once.

The source is a woman between 25 and 40 years old who had recovered from COVID-19. Sequenced input: PBMCs or T cells enriched from blood (not recorded which). The rearrangement joins TRBV5-6 to TRBJ2-5, with 14 nucleotides matching TRBD2. As DNA, the CDR3 is TGTGCCAGCAGTGAGCCCGGGACTAGCGGGAGTTTGGGGAAGACCCAGTACTTC. Its protein product is CASSEPGTSGSLGKTQYF.